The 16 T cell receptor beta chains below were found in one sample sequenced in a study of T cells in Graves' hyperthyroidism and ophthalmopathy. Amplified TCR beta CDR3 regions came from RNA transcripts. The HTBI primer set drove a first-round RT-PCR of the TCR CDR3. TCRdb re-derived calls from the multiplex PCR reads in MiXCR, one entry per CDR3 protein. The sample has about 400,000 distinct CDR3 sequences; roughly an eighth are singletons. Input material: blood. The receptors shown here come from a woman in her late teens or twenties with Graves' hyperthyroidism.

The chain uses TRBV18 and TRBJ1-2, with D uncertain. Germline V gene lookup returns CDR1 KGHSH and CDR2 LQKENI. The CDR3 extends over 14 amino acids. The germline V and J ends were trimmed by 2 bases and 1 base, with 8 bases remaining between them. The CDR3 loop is CASSPTTNNYGYTF. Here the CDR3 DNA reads TGTGCCAGCTCACCAACGACTAATAACTATGGCTACACCTTC. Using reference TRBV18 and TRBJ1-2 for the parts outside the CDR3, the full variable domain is NAGVMQNPRHLVRRRGQEARLRCSPMKGHSHVYWYRQLPEEGLKFMVYLQKENIIDESGMPKERFSAEFPKEGPSILRIQQVVRGDSAAYFCASSPTTNNYGYTFGSGTRLTVV.

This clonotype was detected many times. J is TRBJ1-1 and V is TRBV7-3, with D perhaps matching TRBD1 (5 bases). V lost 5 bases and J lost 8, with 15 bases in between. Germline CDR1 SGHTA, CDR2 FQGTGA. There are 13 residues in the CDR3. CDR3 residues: CASSRDPQGEAFF. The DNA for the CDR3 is TGTGCCAGCAGCCGAGACCCCCAGGGCGAAGCTTTCTTT.

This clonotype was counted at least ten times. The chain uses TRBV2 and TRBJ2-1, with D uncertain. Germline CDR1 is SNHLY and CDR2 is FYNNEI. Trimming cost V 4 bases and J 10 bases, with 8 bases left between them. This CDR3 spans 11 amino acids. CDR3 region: CASSALGEQFF. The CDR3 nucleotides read TGTGCCAGCAGTGCATTAGGGGAGCAGTTCTTC.

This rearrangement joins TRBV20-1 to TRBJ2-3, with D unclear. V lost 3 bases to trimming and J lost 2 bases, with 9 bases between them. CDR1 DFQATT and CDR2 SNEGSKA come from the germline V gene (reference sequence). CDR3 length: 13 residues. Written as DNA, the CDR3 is TGCAGTGCTAGGGACCCTTACACAGATACGCAGTATTTT. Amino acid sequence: CSARDPYTDTQYF.

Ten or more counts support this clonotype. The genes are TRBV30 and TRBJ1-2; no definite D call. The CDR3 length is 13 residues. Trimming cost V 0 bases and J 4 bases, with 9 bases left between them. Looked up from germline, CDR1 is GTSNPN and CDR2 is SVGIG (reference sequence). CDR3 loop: CAWSVPGSYGYTF. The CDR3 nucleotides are TGTGCCTGGAGTGTACCCGGCAGCTATGGCTACACCTTC.

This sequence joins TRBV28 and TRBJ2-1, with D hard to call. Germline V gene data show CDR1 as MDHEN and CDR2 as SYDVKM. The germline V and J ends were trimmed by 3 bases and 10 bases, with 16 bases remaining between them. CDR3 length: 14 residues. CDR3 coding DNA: TGTGCCAGCAGTTTTAATCCTCGCGTGGGAGAGCAGTTCTTC. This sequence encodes CASSFNPRVGEQFF.

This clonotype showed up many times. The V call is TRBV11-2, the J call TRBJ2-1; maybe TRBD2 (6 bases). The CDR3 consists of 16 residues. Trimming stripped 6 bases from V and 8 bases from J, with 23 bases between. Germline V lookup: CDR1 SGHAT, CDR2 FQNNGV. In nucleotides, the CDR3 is TGTGCCAGCAGTCTGCGTACTGGAGCGGGTTGGGATGAGCAGTTCTTC. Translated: CASSLRTGAGWDEQFF. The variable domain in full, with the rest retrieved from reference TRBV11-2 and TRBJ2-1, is EAGVAQSPRYKIIEKRQSVAFWCNPISGHATLYWYQQILGQGPKLLIQFQNNGVVDDSQLPKDRFSAERLKGVDSTLKIQPAKLEDSAVYLCASSLRTGAGWDEQFFGPGTRLTVL.

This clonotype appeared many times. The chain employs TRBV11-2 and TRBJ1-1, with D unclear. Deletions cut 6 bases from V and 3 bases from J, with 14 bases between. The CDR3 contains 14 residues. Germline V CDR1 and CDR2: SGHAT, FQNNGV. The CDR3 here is CASRPVTGHTEAFF. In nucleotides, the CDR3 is TGTGCCAGCAGACCCGTGACGGGCCACACTGAAGCTTTCTTT.

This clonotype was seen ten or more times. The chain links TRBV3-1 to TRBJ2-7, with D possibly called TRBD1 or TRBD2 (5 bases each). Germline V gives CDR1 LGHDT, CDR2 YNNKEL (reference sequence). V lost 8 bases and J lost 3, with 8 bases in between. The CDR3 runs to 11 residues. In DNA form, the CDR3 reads TGTGCCAGCTCGGGGCTCTACGAGCAGTACTTC. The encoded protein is CASSGLYEQYF.

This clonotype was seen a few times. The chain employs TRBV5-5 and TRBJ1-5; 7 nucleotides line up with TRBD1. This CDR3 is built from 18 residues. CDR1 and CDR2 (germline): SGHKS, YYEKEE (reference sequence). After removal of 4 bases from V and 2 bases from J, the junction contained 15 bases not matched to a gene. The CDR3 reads CASSEGTALQLGNQPQHF. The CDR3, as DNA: TGTGCCAGCAGCGAGGGGACAGCGCTCCAATTGGGCAATCAGCCCCAGCATTTT. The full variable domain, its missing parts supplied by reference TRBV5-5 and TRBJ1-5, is DAGVTQSPTHLIKTRGQQVTLRCSPISGHKSVSWYQQVLGQGPQFIFQYYEKEERGRGNFPDRFSARQFPNYSSELNVNALLLGDSALYLCASSEGTALQLGNQPQHFGDGTRLSIL.

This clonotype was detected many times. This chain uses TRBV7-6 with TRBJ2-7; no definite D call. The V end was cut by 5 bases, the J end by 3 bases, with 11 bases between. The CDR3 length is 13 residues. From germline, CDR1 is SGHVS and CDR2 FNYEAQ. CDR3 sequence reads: CASSAGPNYEQYF. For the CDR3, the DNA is TGTGCCAGCAGCGCAGGACCTAACTACGAGCAGTACTTC.

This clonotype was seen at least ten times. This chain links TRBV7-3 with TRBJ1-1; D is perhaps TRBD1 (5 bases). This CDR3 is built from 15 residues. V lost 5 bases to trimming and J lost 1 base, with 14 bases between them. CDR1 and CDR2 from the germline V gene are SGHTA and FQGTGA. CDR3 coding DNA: TGTGCCAGCAGCCTCGGGACGGACCAGAACACTGAAGCTTTCTTT. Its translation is CASSLGTDQNTEAFF.

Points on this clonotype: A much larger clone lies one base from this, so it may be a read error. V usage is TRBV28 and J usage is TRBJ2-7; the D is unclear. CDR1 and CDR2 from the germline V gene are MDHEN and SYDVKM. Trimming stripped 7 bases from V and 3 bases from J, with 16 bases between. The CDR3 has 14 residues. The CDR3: CASTTFITHYEQYF. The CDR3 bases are TGTGCCAGCACCACTTTCATCACGCACTACGAGCAGTACTTC.

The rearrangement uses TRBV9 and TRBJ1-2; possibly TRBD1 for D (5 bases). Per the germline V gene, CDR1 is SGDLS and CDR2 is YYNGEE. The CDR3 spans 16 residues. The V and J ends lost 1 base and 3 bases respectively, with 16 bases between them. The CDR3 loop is CASSVQGGGLDYGYTF. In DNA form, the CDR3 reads TGTGCCAGCAGCGTACAGGGTGGAGGACTAGACTATGGCTACACCTTC.

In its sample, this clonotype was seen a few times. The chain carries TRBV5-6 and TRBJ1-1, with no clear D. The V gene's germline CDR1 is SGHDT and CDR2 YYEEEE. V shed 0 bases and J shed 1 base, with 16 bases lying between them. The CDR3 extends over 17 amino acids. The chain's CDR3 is CASSLAISQAGNTEAFF. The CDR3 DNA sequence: TGTGCCAGCAGCTTGGCTATCTCTCAGGCAGGGAACACTGAAGCTTTCTTT.

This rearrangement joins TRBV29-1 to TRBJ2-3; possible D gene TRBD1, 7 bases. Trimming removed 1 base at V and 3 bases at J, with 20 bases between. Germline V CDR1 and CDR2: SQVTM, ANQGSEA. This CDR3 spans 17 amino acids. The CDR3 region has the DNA TGCAGCGTTGAAGGTCTACCAGGGGGAGGTGGAACAGATACGCAGTATTTT. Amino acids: CSVEGLPGGGGTDTQYF.